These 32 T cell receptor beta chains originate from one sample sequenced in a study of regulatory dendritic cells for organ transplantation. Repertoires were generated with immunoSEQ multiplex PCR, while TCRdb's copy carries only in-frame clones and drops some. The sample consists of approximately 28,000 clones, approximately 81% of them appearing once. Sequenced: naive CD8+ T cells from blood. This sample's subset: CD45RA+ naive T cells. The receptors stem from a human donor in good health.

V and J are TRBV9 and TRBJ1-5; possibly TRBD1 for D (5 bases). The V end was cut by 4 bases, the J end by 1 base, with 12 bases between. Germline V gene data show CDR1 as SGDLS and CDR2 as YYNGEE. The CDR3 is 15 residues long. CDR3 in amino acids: CASSPGAGSNQPQHF. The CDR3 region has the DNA TGTGCCAGCAGCCCCGGGGCGGGAAGCAATCAGCCCCAGCATTTT.

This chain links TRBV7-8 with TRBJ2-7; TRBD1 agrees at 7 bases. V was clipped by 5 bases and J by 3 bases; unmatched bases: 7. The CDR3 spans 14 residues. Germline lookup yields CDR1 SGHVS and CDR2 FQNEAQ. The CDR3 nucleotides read TGTGCCAGCAGCCCGGACAGGCGAGACTACGAGCAGTACTTC. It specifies CASSPDRRDYEQYF. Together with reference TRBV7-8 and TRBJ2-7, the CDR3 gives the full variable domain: GAGVSQSPRYKVAKRGQDVALRCDPISGHVSLFWYQQALGQGPEFLTYFQNEAQLDKSGLPSDRFFAERPEGSVSTLKIQRTQQEDSAVYLCASSPDRRDYEQYFGPGTRLTVT.

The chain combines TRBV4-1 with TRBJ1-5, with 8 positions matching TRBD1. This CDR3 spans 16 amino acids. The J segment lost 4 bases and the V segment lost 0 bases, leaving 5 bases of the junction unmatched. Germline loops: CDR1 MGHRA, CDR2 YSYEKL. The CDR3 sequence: CASSQDMGQVNQPQHF. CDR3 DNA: TGCGCCAGCAGCCAAGATATGGGACAGGTAAATCAGCCCCAGCATTTT.

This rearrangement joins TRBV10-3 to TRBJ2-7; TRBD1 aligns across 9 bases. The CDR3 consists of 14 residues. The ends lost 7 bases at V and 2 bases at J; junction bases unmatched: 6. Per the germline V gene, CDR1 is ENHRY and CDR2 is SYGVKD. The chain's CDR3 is CAITRDRVTYEQYF. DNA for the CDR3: TGTGCCATCACCCGGGACAGGGTAACCTACGAGCAGTACTTC.

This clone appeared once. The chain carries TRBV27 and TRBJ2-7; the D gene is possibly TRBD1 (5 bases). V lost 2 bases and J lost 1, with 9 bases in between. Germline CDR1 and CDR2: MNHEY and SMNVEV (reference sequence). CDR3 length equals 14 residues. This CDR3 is CASSLQGGSYEQYF. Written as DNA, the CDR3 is TGTGCCAGCAGTTTACAGGGCGGATCCTACGAGCAGTACTTC.

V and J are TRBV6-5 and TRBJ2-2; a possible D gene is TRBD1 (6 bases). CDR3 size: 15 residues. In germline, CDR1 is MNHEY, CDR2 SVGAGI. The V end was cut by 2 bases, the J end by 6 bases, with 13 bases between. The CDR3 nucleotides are TGTGCCAGCAGTTACCTAAACAGGGTGGCCGGGGAGCTGTTTTTT. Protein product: CASSYLNRVAGELFF.

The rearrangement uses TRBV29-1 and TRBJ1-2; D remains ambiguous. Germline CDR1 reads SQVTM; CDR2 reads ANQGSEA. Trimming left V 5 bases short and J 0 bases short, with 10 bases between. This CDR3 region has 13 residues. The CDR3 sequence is CSVNTVANYGYTF. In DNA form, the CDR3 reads TGCAGCGTTAACACAGTAGCTAACTATGGCTACACCTTC.

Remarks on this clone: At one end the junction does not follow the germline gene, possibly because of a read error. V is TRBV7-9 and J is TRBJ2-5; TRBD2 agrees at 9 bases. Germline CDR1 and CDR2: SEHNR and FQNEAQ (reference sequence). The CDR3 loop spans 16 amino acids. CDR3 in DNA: TGTGCCAGCAGATTAGGCCTAGCGGGGACCGGAGAGACCCAGTACTTC. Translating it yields CASRLGLAGTGETQYF.

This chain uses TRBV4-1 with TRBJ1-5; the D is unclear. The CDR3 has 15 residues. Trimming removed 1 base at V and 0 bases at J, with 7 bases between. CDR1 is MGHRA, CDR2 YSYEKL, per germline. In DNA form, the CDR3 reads TGCGCCAGCAGCCAAGTGGCGGGTAGCAATCAGCCCCAGCATTTT. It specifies CASSQVAGSNQPQHF.

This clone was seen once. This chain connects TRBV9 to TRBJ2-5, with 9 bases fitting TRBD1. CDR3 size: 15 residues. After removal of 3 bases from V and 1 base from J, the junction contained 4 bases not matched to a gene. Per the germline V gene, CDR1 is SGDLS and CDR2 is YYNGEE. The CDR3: CASSAIQGAQETQYF. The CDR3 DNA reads TGTGCCAGCAGCGCCATACAGGGGGCCCAAGAGACCCAGTACTTC.

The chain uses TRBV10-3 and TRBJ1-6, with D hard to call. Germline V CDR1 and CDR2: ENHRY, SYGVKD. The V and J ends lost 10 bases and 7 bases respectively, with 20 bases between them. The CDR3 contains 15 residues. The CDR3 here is CATSDPSGGNSPLHF. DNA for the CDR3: TGTGCCACCTCGGACCCCTCGGGAGGGAATTCACCCCTCCACTTT.

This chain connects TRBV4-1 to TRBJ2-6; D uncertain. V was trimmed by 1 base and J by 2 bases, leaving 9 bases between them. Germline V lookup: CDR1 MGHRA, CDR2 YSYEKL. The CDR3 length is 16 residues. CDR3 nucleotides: TGCGCCAGCAGCCAAGGTTGGGCTACTGGGGCCAACGTCCTGACTTTC. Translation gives CASSQGWATGANVLTF.

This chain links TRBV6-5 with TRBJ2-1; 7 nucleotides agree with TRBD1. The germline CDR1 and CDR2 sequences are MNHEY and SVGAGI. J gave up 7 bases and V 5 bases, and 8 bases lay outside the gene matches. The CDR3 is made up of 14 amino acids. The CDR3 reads CASSISTGWNEQFF. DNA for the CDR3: TGTGCCAGCAGTATCTCGACAGGGTGGAATGAGCAGTTCTTC.

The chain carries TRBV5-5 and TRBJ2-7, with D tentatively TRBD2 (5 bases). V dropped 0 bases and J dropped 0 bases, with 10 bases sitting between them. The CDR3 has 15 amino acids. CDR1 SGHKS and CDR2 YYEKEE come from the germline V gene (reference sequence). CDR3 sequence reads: CASSLARTSSYEQYF. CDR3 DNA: TGTGCCAGCAGCTTGGCCCGTACTAGCTCCTACGAGCAGTACTTC.

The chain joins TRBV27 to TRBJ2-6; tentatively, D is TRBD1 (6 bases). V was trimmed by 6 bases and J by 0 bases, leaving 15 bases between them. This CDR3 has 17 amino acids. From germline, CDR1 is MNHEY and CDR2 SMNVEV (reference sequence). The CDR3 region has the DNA TGTGCCAGCAGCTTCGGACAGTACTACTCTGGGGCCAACGTCCTGACTTTC. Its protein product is CASSFGQYYSGANVLTF.

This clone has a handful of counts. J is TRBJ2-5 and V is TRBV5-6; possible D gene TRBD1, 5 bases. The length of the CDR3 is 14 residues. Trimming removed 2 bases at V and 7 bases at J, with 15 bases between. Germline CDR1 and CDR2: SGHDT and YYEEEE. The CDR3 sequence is CASSFGQRRGTQYF. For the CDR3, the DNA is TGTGCCAGCAGCTTCGGTCAGCGAAGGGGGACCCAGTACTTC.

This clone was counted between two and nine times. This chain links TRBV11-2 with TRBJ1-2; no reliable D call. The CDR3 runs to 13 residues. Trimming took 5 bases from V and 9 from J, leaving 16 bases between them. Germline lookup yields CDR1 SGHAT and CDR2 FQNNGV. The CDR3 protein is CASSPEDTMSYTF. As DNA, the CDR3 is TGTGCCAGCAGCCCAGAGGATACTATGAGCTACACCTTC.

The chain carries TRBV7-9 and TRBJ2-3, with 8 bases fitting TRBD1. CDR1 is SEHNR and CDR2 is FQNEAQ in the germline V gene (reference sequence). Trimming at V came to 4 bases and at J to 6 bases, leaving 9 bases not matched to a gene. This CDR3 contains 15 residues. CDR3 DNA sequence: TGTGCCAGCAGCTCTCCCAGGGGGCTGGGGGATACGCAGTATTTT. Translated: CASSSPRGLGDTQYF. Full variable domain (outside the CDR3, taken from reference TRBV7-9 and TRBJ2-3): DTGVSQNPRHKITKRGQNVTFRCDPISEHNRLYWYRQTLGQGPEFLTYFQNEAQLEKSRLLSDRFSAERPKGSFSTLEIQRTEQGDSAMYLCASSSPRGLGDTQYFGPGTRLTVL.

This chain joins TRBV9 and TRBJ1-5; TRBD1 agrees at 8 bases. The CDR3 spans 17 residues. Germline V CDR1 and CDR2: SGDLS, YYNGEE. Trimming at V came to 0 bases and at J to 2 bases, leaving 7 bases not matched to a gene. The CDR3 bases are TGTGCCAGCAGCGTAGGGGCAGGGGGCACGGGCAATCAGCCCCAGCATTTT. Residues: CASSVGAGGTGNQPQHF.

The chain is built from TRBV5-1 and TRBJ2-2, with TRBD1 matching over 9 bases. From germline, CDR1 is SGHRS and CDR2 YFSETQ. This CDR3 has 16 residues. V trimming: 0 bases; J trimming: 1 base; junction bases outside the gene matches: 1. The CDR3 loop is CASSLGDRENTGELFF. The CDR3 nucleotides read TGCGCCAGCAGCTTGGGGGACAGGGAGAACACCGGGGAGCTGTTTTTT.

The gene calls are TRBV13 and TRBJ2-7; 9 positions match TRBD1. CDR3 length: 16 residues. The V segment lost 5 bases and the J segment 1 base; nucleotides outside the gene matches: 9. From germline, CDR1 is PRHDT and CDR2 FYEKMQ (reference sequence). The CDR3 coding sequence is TGTGCCAGCAGCACCTCCCGGGACAGGGTATCCTACGAGCAGTACTTC. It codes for CASSTSRDRVSYEQYF.

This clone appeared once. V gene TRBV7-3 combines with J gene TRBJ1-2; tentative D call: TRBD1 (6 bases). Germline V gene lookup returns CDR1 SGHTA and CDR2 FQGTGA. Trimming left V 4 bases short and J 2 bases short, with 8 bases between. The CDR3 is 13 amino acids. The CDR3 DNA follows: TGTGCCAGCAGCTCGGGACACAACTATGGCTACACCTTC. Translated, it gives CASSSGHNYGYTF.

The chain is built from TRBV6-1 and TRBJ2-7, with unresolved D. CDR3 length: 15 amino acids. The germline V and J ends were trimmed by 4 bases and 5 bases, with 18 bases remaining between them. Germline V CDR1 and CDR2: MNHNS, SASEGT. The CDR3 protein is CASSALLVAPHEQYF. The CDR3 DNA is TGTGCCAGCAGTGCTCTCCTAGTCGCGCCCCACGAGCAGTACTTC.

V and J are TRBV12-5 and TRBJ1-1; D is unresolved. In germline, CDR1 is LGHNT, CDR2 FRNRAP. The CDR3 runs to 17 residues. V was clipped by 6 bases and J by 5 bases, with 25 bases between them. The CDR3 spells CASGKLPSSGRGTEAFF. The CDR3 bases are TGTGCTAGTGGCAAACTACCCAGCTCCGGACGAGGGACTGAAGCTTTCTTT.

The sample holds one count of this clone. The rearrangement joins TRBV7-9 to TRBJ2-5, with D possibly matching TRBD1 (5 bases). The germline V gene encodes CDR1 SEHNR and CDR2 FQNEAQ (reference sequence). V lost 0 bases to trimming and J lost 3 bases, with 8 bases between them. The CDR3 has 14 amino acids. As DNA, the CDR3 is TGTGCCAGCAGCTTAGCGGAGACAGAAGAGACCCAGTACTTC. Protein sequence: CASSLAETEETQYF.

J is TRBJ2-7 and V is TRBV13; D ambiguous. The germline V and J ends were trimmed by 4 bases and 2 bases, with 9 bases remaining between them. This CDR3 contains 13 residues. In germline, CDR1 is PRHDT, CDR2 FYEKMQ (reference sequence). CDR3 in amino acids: CASSSDPTYEQYF. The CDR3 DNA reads TGTGCCAGCAGCTCCGATCCTACCTACGAGCAGTACTTC.

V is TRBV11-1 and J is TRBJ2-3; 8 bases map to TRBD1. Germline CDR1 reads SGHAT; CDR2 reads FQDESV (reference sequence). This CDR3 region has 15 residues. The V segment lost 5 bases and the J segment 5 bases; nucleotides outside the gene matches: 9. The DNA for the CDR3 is TGTGCCAGCAGCACCAGCGACAGGGGATTAGATACGCAGTATTTT. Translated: CASSTSDRGLDTQYF.

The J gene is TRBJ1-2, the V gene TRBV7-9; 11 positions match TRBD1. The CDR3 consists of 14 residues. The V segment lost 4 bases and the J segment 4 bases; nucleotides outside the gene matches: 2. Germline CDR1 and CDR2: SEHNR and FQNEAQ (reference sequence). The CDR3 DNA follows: TGTGCCAGCAGCTACGGACAGGGGGCCTATGGCTACACCTTC. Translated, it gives CASSYGQGAYGYTF. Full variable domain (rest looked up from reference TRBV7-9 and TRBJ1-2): DTGVSQNPRHKITKRGQNVTFRCDPISEHNRLYWYRQTLGQGPEFLTYFQNEAQLEKSRLLSDRFSAERPKGSFSTLEIQRTEQGDSAMYLCASSYGQGAYGYTFGSGTRLTVV.

The DNA of the CDR3 is TGTGCCACCAGCAGAGATGTTAGCGGCACCTACGAGCAGTACTTC. This encodes CATSRDVSGTYEQYF. The J gene is TRBJ2-7, the V gene TRBV15; a possible D gene is TRBD2 (6 bases). The CDR3 is 15 amino acids. V was shortened by 0 bases and J by 2 bases, with 11 bases between the two germline ends. Germline V gene lookup returns CDR1 LNHNV and CDR2 YYDKDF (reference sequence).

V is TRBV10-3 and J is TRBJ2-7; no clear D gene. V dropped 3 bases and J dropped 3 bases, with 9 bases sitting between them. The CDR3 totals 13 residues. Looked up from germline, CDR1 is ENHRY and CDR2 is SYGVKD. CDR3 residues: CAISEESYYEQYF. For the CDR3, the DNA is TGTGCCATCAGTGAAGAGAGTTACTACGAGCAGTACTTC.

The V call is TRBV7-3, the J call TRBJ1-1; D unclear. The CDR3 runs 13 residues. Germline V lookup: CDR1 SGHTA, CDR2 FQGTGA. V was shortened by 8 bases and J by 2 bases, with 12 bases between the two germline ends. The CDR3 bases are TGTGCCAGCGTACAGAGGGAAAACACTGAAGCTTTCTTT. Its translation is CASVQRENTEAFF.

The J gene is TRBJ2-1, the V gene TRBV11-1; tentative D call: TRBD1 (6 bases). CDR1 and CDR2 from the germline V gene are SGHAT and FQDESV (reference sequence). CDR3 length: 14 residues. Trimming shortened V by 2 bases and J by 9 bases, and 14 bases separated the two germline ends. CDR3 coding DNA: TGTGCCAGCAGCTTATCCATACAGGGTGGTGAGCAGTTCTTC. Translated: CASSLSIQGGEQFF.